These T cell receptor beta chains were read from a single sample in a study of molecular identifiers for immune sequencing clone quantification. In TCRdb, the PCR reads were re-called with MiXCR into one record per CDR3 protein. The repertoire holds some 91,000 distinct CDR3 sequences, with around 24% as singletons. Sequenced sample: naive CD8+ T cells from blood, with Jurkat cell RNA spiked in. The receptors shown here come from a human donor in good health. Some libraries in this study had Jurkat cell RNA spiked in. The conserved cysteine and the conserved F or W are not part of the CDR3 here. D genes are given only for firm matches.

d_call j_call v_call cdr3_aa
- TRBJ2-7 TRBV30 ACKFAYEQY
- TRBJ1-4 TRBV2 ASSPGRHNEKLF
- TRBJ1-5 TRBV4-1 ASSQDLSIQPQH
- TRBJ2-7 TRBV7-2 ASSPLPTFYEQY
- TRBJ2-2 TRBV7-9 ASSLEEWTGELF
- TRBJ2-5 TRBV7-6 ASADTLQETQY
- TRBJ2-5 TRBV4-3 ASSQVSGAGETQY
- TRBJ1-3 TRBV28 ASSEGSSGNTIY
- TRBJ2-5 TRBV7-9 ASSLADSETQY
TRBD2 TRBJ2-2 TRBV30 AWSVLAGITGELF
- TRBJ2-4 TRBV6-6 ATLDPGERNIQY
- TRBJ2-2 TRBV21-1 ASGGTGRGTGELF
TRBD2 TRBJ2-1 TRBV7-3 ASRSSGSSYNEQF
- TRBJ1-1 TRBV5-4 ASSFSNPNTEAF
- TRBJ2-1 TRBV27 ASSLGVEQF
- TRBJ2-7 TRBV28 ASSPGLGAAEQY
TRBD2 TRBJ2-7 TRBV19 ASRPGLAGKYEQY
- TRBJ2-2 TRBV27 ASSMNGELF
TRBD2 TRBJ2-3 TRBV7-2 ASSPGTSGADTQY
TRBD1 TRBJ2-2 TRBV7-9 ASSPPDRGLTGELF
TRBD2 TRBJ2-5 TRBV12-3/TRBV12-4 ASSFSGPSGLANQETQY
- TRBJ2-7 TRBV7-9 ASSLGGGQY
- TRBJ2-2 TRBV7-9 ASSLVRLDSGGELV
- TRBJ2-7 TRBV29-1 SVVTVFSYEQY
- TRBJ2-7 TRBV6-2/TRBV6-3 ASSPFPYEQY
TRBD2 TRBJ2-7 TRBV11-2 ASSLTGTNLYEQY
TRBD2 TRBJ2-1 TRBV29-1 SVEASGRYNEQF
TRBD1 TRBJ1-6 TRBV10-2 ASSELYRGDNSPLH
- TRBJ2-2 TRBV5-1 ASSYDNFVDGELF
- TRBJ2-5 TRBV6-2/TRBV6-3 ASSRTGLQETQY
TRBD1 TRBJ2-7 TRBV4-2 ASSQDLGDREFNYEQY
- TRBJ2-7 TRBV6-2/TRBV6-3 ASTGLLDEQY
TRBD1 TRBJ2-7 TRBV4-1 ASSPQGGDRGGEQY
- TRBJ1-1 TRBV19 ASSSISYTEAF
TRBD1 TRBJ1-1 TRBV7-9 ASSPGQGTNTEAF
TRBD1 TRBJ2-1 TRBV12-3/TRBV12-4 ASTGDREFYNEQF
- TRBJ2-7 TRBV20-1 SASQGGYYEQY
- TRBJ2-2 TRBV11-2 ASSLDWGAGELF
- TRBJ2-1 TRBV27 ASSTLGGSGNEQF
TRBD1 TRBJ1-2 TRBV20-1 SARDPTGVSPQDGYT
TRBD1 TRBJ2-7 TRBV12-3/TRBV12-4 ASSSSGTGAYEQY
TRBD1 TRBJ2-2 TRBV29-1 SVDSTGMNTGELF
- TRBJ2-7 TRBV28 ASSKRPYEQY
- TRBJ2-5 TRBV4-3 ASSHLDSQETQY
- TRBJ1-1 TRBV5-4 ASSWGGGDTEAF
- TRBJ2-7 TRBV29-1 SVGEGQYEQY
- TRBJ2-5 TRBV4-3 ASSPSYPGETQY
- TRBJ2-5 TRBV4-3 ASSQVVGVQETQY
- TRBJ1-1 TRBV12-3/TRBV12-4 ASRGGAGVSF
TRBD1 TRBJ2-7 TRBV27 ASRRTGTGDYEQY
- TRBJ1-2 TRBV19 ASSEGTLYGYT
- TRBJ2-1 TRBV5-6 ASSFGDRSYNEQF
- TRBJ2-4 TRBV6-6 ASPGVTKNIQY
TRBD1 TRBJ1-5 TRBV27 ASSLGQGANQPQH